Listed below are T cell receptor beta chains from one sample, sequenced in a study of T cells in Graves' hyperthyroidism and ophthalmopathy. In TCRdb, the multiplex PCR reads were re-called with MiXCR into one record per CDR3 protein. The table has about 640,000 distinct CDR3 sequences, under 25% seen once. The specimen sequenced was blood. The receptors derive from a man aged 30 to 39 with Graves' ophthalmopathy. The conserved cysteine and the conserved F or W are not part of the CDR3 here. Where a row states a size, it is once, few, many or the class of an expanded clone; other rows omit it.

v_call,clone_size,cdr3_aa
TRBV2,few,ASSASQGSTEAF
TRBV10-3,many,AISESGANTGELF
TRBV30,NA,AWIPALSSHTGELF
TRBV2,many,ASLFKGAADTQY
TRBV30,NA,AWSIQGATNEKLF
TRBV10-3,few,AIGPVFGEQF
TRBV7-9,NA,ASSLGVSGQETQY
TRBV28,few,ASEAHNTGELF
TRBV7-6,few,ASSPTPRADTQY
TRBV28,many,ASSSEGKLF